These 26 T cell receptor beta chains were all obtained from the same sample, sequenced in a study of vaccination and CD4 T cells after COVID-19. This sample's time point: late sampling 161 to 241 days after vaccination in a few convalescent patients. Regarding treatment: approximately 10-day PBMC culture with coronavirus spike peptide pools or control peptides (ViraFEST assay). These receptors are not linked to any known antigen. Cultured CD4+ T cells had their DNA profiled by the Oncomine TCR Beta short-read assay. TCRdb fed the PCR reads into MiXCR, producing one record per CDR3 protein. The sample includes more than 25,000 distinct CDR3 sequences, over 30% of them seen just once. Sequenced material: CD4+ T cells from blood, cultured in vitro, taken about 7 months after SARS-CoV-2 vaccination. These receptors came from a human donor who had recovered from COVID-19.

This clonotype appeared a few times. The chain has TRBV10-3 and TRBJ2-7; 11 nucleotides line up with TRBD2. The CDR3 totals 14 residues. Germline CDR1 reads ENHRY; CDR2 reads SYGVKD. V trimming: 4 bases; J trimming: 4 bases; junction bases outside the gene matches: 3. CDR3 coding DNA: TGTGCCATCAGTGCGACTAGCGGGATGTACGAGCAGTACTTC. Protein product: CAISATSGMYEQYF.

The rearrangement links TRBV6-1 to TRBJ1-5; D is unclear. Deletions cut 7 bases from V and 3 bases from J, with 10 bases between. The CDR3 consists of 13 residues. Germline CDR1 and CDR2: MNHNS and SASEGT. The CDR3, as DNA: TGTGCCAGCAATTTACTACTCAATCAGCCCCAGCATTTT. It yields the protein CASNLLLNQPQHF.

The chain is built from TRBV19 and TRBJ2-3; 7 positions agree with TRBD2. The CDR3 length is 16 residues. J gave up 7 bases and V 3 bases, and 13 bases lay outside the gene matches. Germline CDR1 reads LNHDA; CDR2 reads SQIVND (reference sequence). The CDR3, as DNA: TGTGCCAGTAGTATTATGCAGGGCGGGAGAGCAAATACGCAGTATTTT. Its translation: CASSIMQGGRANTQYF.

The CDR3 reads CASRLASTSTDTQYF. The CDR3 DNA reads as TGTGCCAGCAGACTAGCATCCACTAGCACAGATACGCAGTATTTT. The chain combines TRBV7-3 with TRBJ2-3; perhaps TRBD2 as D (6 bases). The CDR3 is 15 amino acids. V was shortened by 6 bases and J by 0 bases, with 13 bases between the two germline ends. Germline V gives CDR1 SGHTA, CDR2 FQGTGA.

This clonotype appeared a few times. This rearrangement joins TRBV24-1 to TRBJ2-5; 9 bases are shared with TRBD1. V was pared by 2 bases and J by 5 bases, with 14 bases of the junction left unmatched. From germline, CDR1 is KGHDR and CDR2 SFDVKD. This CDR3 is 18 amino acids long. The DNA for the CDR3 is TGTGCCACCAGTGATTCTCCGGGACAGGGCATAATAAGCGAGACCCAGTACTTC. Translation gives CATSDSPGQGIISETQYF.

There are a few counts of this clonotype. The CDR3 nucleotides read TGCAGCGTAAGATCTAGCGGGGCAGATACGCAGTATTTT. Amino acid sequence: CSVRSSGADTQYF. This rearrangement joins TRBV29-1 to TRBJ2-3, with 9 bases aligning to TRBD2. Germline CDR1 SQVTM, CDR2 ANQGSEA. Trimming at V came to 6 bases and at J to 4 bases, leaving 5 bases not matched to a gene. The CDR3 extends over 13 amino acids.

Comments on this clonotype: The junction and the germline gene differ at one end; a read error may be behind it. V gene TRBV20-1 combines with J gene TRBJ2-3; 9 nucleotides align to TRBD2. Germline CDR1 reads DFQATT; CDR2 reads SNEGSKA (reference sequence). CDR3 size: 17 residues. Here the CDR3 DNA reads TGCAGTGCTAGAGATCGGCTAGCGGGAACACACACAGATACGCGGTATTTT. This translates into CSARDRLAGTHTDTRYF.

Only a few counts were recorded for this clonotype. The V and J genes are TRBV7-9 and TRBJ2-1; 9 bases match TRBD1. The V gene end was trimmed by 3 bases and the J gene end by 8 bases; junction bases not matched to a gene: 8. This CDR3 is 15 amino acids long. Germline CDR1 is SEHNR and CDR2 is FQNEAQ (reference sequence). The CDR3 loop is CASSFTGGANDEQFF. Written as DNA, the CDR3 is TGTGCCAGCAGCTTCACAGGGGGCGCTAACGATGAGCAGTTCTTC.

The chain employs TRBV27 and TRBJ2-7; 7 bases are shared with TRBD1. There are 13 residues in the CDR3. CDR1 and CDR2 (germline): MNHEY, SMNVEV (reference sequence). The V gene end was trimmed by 2 bases and the J gene end by 4 bases; junction bases not matched to a gene: 2. The CDR3 bases are TGTGCCAGCAGTTTAGACAGGGATTACGAGCAGTACTTC. The encoded protein is CASSLDRDYEQYF.

This chain links TRBV7-3 with TRBJ2-1; D perhaps matches TRBD2 (6 bases). This CDR3 has 14 amino acids. Germline CDR1 reads SGHTA; CDR2 reads FQGTGA. Between the trimmed V and J ends, which lost 2 bases and 7 bases, there was a span of 12 bases. CDR3 coding DNA: TGTGCCAGCAGCTTACTAGCGAATATGAATGAGCAGTTCTTC. This sequence encodes CASSLLANMNEQFF.

The chain combines TRBV27 with TRBJ2-7, with a weak D call TRBD2 (5 bases). This CDR3 has 16 residues. V was shortened by 4 bases and J by 4 bases, with 20 bases between the two germline ends. The germline V gene has CDR1 MNHEY and CDR2 SMNVEV (reference sequence). The CDR3 protein is CASSSQFGWRSYEQYF. The CDR3 DNA reads as TGTGCCAGCAGTTCCCAATTTGGGTGGAGGTCTTACGAGCAGTACTTC.

This clonotype was detected only a few times. CDR3 residues: CSAREFGGHGYTF. The CDR3 coding sequence is TGCAGTGCTAGAGAATTCGGCGGCCATGGCTACACCTTC. The chain employs TRBV20-1 and TRBJ1-2; D uncertain. CDR3 size: 13 residues. Germline V CDR1 and CDR2: DFQATT, SNEGSKA (reference sequence). With 0 bases removed from V and 6 bases from J, the gap between germline ends came to 11 bases.

The chain uses TRBV9 and TRBJ2-3; 7 bases map to TRBD2. V was pared by 4 bases and J by 2 bases, with 7 bases of the junction left unmatched. Germline V CDR1 and CDR2: SGDLS, YYNGEE. This CDR3 spans 15 amino acids. The DNA for the CDR3 is TGTGCCAGCAGCCCATGGGGGGGAGACACAGATACGCAGTATTTT. Amino acid sequence: CASSPWGGDTDTQYF.

The table lists this clonotype with a few counts. The V and J genes are TRBV20-1 and TRBJ2-2; D unresolved. Germline assignment: CDR1 DFQATT and CDR2 SNEGSKA (reference sequence). Trimming cost V 0 bases and J 6 bases, with 11 bases left between them. The CDR3 runs to 14 residues. DNA of the CDR3: TGCAGTGCTAGAGACCCCCGGCATTCCGGGGAGCTGTTTTTT. Protein sequence: CSARDPRHSGELFF.

The rearrangement links TRBV27 to TRBJ1-1, with D perhaps TRBD1 (5 bases). This CDR3 has 14 residues. Per germline, CDR1 MNHEY and CDR2 SMNVEV (reference sequence). Trimming removed 7 bases from V and 10 bases from J, with 22 bases in between. The CDR3 DNA reads as TGTGCCAGCATCGGCTGGGCCGGGGGTTCGGGAGCTTTCTTT. It encodes CASIGWAGGSGAFF.

The J gene is TRBJ2-7, the V gene TRBV19; no clear D gene. The V gene's germline CDR1 is LNHDA and CDR2 SQIVND (reference sequence). The CDR3 is 12 residues long. V lost 10 bases and J lost 2, with 12 bases in between. Written as DNA, the CDR3 is TGTGCCACCGCGGACCCACCCTACGAGCAGTACTTC. Protein product: CATADPPYEQYF.

This clonotype has a handful of counts. The rearrangement links TRBV20-1 to TRBJ2-7; TRBD2 matches at 8 bases. From germline, CDR1 is DFQATT and CDR2 SNEGSKA (reference sequence). Trimming at V came to 1 base and at J to 1 base, leaving 6 bases not matched to a gene. The CDR3 covers 15 residues. The CDR3, as DNA: TGCAGTGCTAGAGTTGCGGGAGGCCGATCCTACGAGCAGTACTTC. Amino acids: CSARVAGGRSYEQYF.

This clonotype has only a few counts. The genes are TRBV10-3 and TRBJ2-5; 10 bases match TRBD2. There are 14 residues in the CDR3. V gave up 4 bases and J gave up 4 bases; unmatched junction bases: 3. Germline V CDR1 and CDR2: ENHRY, SYGVKD. The CDR3 loop is CAISGLAGVETQYF. Written as DNA, the CDR3 is TGTGCCATCAGTGGTCTAGCGGGAGTAGAGACCCAGTACTTC.

The chain is built from TRBV20-1 and TRBJ2-3; 9 nucleotides match TRBD2. Per the germline V gene, CDR1 is DFQATT and CDR2 is SNEGSKA (reference sequence). J lost 3 bases, V lost 5 bases, and 18 bases had no gene match. The CDR3 is 18 amino acids. CDR3 in DNA: TGCAGTGCTCCCAGCCGGTTCATTGAAGCGGGAGGTACAGATACGCAGTATTTT. Translating gives CSAPSRFIEAGGTDTQYF.

This clonotype was picked up a small number of times. V and J are TRBV20-1 and TRBJ2-1, with 10 bases that match TRBD2. Germline CDR1 DFQATT, CDR2 SNEGSKA (reference sequence). V shed 0 bases and J 1 base; nucleotides not matched to a gene: 6. The CDR3 consists of 17 residues. The CDR3 DNA sequence: TGCAGTGCTAGAGACGTAGCGGGAGGAGGATCCTACAATGAGCAGTTCTTC. Translation: CSARDVAGGGSYNEQFF.

This clonotype turned up a few times. The chain recombines TRBV20-1 with TRBJ1-5, with D possibly matching TRBD1 (5 bases). The CDR3 runs to 13 residues. Germline CDR1 is DFQATT and CDR2 is SNEGSKA (reference sequence). Trimming took off 8 bases at V and 3 bases at J, with 14 bases between the two ends. CDR3: CSSIPGPNQPQHF. The DNA of the CDR3 is TGCAGTTCCATCCCGGGACCCAATCAGCCCCAGCATTTT.

There are a few counts of this clonotype. V and J are TRBV12-3 or TRBV12-4 and TRBJ1-2; the D gene is possibly TRBD1 (5 bases). The CDR3 has 13 amino acids. The V gene lost 6 bases and the J gene lost 4 bases, with 12 bases spanning the gap. The CDR3 protein is CASSDSSFYGYTF. The CDR3 bases are TGTGCCAGCAGCGACAGCAGCTTCTATGGCTACACCTTC.

The chain joins TRBV19 to TRBJ2-5, with a tentative D call TRBD2 (6 bases). The CDR3 loop spans 15 amino acids. Per the germline V gene, CDR1 is LNHDA and CDR2 is SQIVND (reference sequence). The germline V and J ends were trimmed by 8 bases and 0 bases, with 16 bases remaining between them. The CDR3 nucleotides are TGTGCCAGTCGCGGCGGGACTCCGTACCAAGAGACCCAGTACTTC. Residues: CASRGGTPYQETQYF.

The chain couples TRBV11-3 to TRBJ2-2, with unresolved D. The germline V gene encodes CDR1 SGHNT and CDR2 YENEEA. The CDR3 has 13 amino acids. The ends were cut back, 3 bases at V and 6 bases at J, with 8 bases in the middle. The CDR3 sequence is CASSFLVSGELFF. DNA of the CDR3: TGTGCCAGCAGCTTCCTAGTTTCCGGGGAGCTGTTTTTT.

In DNA, the CDR3 is TGTGCCAGCAGCGACCGGGGACCCGGTGAAGCTTTCTTT. This gives the protein CASSDRGPGEAFF. The J gene is TRBJ1-1, the V gene TRBV7-3; perhaps TRBD1 as D (5 bases). Trimming pared 5 bases from V and 7 bases from J, leaving 14 bases between. The CDR3 runs to 13 residues. Germline CDR1 reads SGHTA; CDR2 reads FQGTGA.

The chain recombines TRBV19 with TRBJ2-1; no firm D call. Trimming pared 4 bases from V and 0 bases from J, leaving 4 bases between. From germline, CDR1 is LNHDA and CDR2 SQIVND (reference sequence). The CDR3 sequence is 13 residues long. The CDR3 is CASSTSSYNEQFF. The DNA for the CDR3 is TGTGCCAGTAGTACTAGCTCCTACAATGAGCAGTTCTTC.